This T cell receptor (beta chain) was captured in a study of blood T cell repertoires in COVID-19 (dated by TCRdb to about 2020). Background for the entire study: Samples from collaborators originated in the United States, Italy and Spain and spanned both the acute and convalescent phases of COVID-19. The repertoires were made available in a free public database intended to serve as a resource for research on the immune response to SARS-CoV-2. Subjects who had been exposed to COVID-19, were actively infected with it, or had recovered from it provided the deeply sampled blood TCRbeta repertoires that made up the dataset. The sample metadata nearly always contained a de-identified subject ID, COVID-19 status, age in years and sex. HLA class I and class II types, where available, came from metadata supplied by the sample provider rather than from assay-based typing. Samples were obtained from the ongoing ImmuneRACE study (first 160 participants) and from over 1,000 subjects provided by 6 global collaborators. The prospective study material was composed of cDNA or gDNA derived from T cells, B-cell-depleted T cells, or PBMCs. What the work shows at the level of the full study, not this receptor alone: How much clinical and demographic metadata was included differed by source and by participant, and the metadata was provided uncurated.

The junction shows trimming of 7 bases on V and 7 bases on J, plus 28 bases between the germline ends. From the cysteine up to the phenylalanine, the CDR3 has a length of 17 residues. The kept DNA is CDR3 alone, 51 bases in frame from the first base. CDR1 LNHDA and CDR2 SQIVND were looked up in the germline V gene (reference sequence). TCRbeta CDR3 regions were amplified from genomic DNA by means of the immunoSEQ Assay, a bias-controlled multiplex PCR. On the authors' methods: The number of nucleated cells in each sample was estimated from the amplification of reference gene primers within the assay. To quantify the absolute abundance of each unique TCRbeta CDR3 rearrangement, sequence reads were collapsed and filtered. For each sample, productive Simpson clonality was calculated by taking the square root of Simpson's diversity index across productive rearrangements. As stored in TCRdb, this immuneACCESS dataset retains in-frame rearrangements with V and J assigned. A fraction of the clones does not appear; measured against another copy, unresolved V genes explain less than half of the discrepancy, and the remainder lacks a known reason. V, J and clone size are those of that table, while D and trimming were read from the DNA. A total of more than 40,000 clones appear in this sample, more than 70% of them only once. About 8.8% of the sample lies in the top ten.

This clone was recorded only once. No cognate antigen has been identified for it. No qualities accompany the bases; no much larger clone lies one base away. Collaborating institutions collected whole blood in K2EDTA tubes following their own protocols. For TCRbeta analysis, collaborator samples were shipped as frozen whole blood, as isolated PBMCs, or as DNA extracted from either sample type. This clonotype was sampled from a man aged 45-65 years with active COVID-19. In this chain, TRBV19 is recombined with TRBJ1-1, with the D segment identity uncertain. The material sequenced was peripheral blood. The DNA sequence reads TGTGCCAGTATCCCACGGACCCCGGACCTACGGGGAGGTGAAGCTTTCTTT. Translated, this gives CASIPRTPDLRGGEAFF.